A single sample gave rise to the 5 T cell receptor beta chains below, sequenced in a study of blood T cell repertoires in COVID-19. Profiling relied on immunoSEQ multiplex PCR, and the TCRdb table lists in-frame clones only, not all of them. The data hold about 360,000 clones, with 80% to 90% observed a single time. Sequencing was carried out using PBMCs or T cells enriched from blood (not recorded which). The receptor source for this set is a young man who had recovered from COVID-19.

The rearrangement joins TRBV5-1 to TRBJ1-6; D remains unclear. The CDR3 spans 18 residues. CDR1 and CDR2 (germline): SGHRS, YFSETQ. The V and J ends lost 0 bases and 0 bases respectively, with 13 bases between them. This CDR3 is CASSLDSSLSSYNSPLHF. Here the CDR3 DNA reads TGCGCCAGCAGCTTGGACAGCAGCTTAAGCTCCTATAATTCACCCCTCCACTTT.

The chain is built from TRBV7-2 and TRBJ1-2; no firm D call. Germline V gene data show CDR1 as SGHTA and CDR2 as FQGNSA. Trimming cost V 5 bases and J 2 bases, with 9 bases left between them. This CDR3 is 13 amino acids long. The CDR3 DNA reads TGTGCCAGCAGCCCAACACAGAACTATGGCTACACCTTC. It is translated as CASSPTQNYGYTF.

V gene TRBV7-8 combines with J gene TRBJ1-1, with 8 bases fitting TRBD1. The junction had 4 bases not matched to a gene; V was cut back by 5 bases and J by 5 bases. The CDR3 has 13 residues. Germline V CDR1 and CDR2: SGHVS, FQNEAQ. CDR3: CASSMDRETEAFF. For the CDR3, the DNA is TGTGCCAGCAGCATGGACAGGGAGACTGAAGCTTTCTTT.

For this clone: At one boundary the junction diverges from the germline segment, which might be a read error. This chain joins TRBV7-7 and TRBJ2-5, with 8 bases identical to TRBD1. CDR3 length: 15 residues. Germline CDR1 SSHAT, CDR2 FNYEAQ (reference sequence). CDR3 nucleotides: TGTGCTAGCAGCCCCTCCCGGACAGGGCAAGAGACCCAGTACTTC. It is translated as CASSPSRTGQETQYF.

This rearrangement joins TRBV4-2 to TRBJ1-4, with D possibly TRBD1 on 5 matching bases. Trimming shortened V by 4 bases and J by 7 bases, and 25 bases separated the two germline ends. The CDR3 length is 18 residues. Looked up from germline, CDR1 is LGHNA and CDR2 is YNFKEQ. CDR3 DNA sequence: TGTGCCAGCAGCCGACCATTCAACGGCGGACCCGGGGGTGAAAAACTGTTTTTT. It yields the protein CASSRPFNGGPGGEKLFF.